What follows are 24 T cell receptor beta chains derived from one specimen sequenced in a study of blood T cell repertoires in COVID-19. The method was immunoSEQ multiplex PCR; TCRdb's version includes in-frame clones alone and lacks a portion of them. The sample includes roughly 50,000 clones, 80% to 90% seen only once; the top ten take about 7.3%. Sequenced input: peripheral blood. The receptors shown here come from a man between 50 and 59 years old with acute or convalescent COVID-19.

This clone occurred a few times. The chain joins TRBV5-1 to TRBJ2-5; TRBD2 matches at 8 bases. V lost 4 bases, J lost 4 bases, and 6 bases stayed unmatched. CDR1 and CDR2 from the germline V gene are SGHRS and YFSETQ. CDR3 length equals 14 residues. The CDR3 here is CASSLRGGGETQYF. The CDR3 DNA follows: TGCGCCAGCAGCCTTCGGGGGGGCGGAGAGACCCAGTACTTC.

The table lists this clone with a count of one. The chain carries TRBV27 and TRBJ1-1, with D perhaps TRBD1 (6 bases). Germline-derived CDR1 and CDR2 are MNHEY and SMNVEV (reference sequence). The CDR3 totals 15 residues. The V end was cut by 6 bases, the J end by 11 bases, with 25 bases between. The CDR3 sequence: CASRGAGTPSRTAFF. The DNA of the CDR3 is TGTGCCAGCAGGGGGGCAGGGACGCCTTCGAGGACGGCTTTCTTT.

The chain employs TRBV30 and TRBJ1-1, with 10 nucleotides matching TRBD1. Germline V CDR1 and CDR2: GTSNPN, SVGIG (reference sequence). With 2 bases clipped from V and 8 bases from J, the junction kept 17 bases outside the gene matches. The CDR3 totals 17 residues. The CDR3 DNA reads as TGTGCCTGGAGTCAAAAGAGCGGACAGGGGGATCATTTGGAAGCTTTCTTT. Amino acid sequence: CAWSQKSGQGDHLEAFF.

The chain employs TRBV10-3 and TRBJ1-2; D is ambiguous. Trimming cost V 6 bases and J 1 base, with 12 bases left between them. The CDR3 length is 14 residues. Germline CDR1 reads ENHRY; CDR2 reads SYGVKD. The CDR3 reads CAISPGAFNYGYTF. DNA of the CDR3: TGTGCCATCAGCCCGGGAGCTTTTAACTATGGCTACACCTTC.

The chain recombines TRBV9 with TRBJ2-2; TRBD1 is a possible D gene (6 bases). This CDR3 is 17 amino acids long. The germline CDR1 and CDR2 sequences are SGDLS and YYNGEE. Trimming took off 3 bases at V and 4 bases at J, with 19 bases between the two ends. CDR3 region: CASSGQTGPSATGELFF. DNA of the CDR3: TGTGCCAGCAGCGGACAGACAGGCCCGTCGGCCACCGGGGAGCTGTTTTTT.

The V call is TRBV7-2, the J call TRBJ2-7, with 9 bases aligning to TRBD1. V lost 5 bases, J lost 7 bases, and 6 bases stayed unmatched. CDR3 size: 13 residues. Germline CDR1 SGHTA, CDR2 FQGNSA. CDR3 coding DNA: TGTGCCAGCAGCACCGGACAGGGGACTGAGCAGTACTTC. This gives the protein CASSTGQGTEQYF. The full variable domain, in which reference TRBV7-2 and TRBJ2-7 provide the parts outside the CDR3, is GAGVSQSPSNKVTEKGKDVELRCDPISGHTALYWYRQSLGQGLEFLIYFQGNSAPDKSGLPSDRFSAERTGGSVSTLTIQRTQQEDSAVYLCASSTGQGTEQYFGPGTRLTVT.

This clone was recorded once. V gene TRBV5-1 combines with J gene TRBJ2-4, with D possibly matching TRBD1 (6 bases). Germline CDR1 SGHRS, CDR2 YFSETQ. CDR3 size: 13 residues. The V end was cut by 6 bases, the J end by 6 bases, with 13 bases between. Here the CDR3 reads CASKPDSRNIQYF. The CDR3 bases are TGCGCCAGCAAACCGGACAGTCGAAACATTCAGTACTTC.

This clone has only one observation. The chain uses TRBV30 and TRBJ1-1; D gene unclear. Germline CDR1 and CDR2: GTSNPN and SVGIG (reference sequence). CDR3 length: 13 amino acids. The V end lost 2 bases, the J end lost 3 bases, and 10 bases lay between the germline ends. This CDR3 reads CAWSPGEYTEAFF. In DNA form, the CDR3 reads TGTGCCTGGAGTCCGGGAGAATACACTGAAGCTTTCTTT.

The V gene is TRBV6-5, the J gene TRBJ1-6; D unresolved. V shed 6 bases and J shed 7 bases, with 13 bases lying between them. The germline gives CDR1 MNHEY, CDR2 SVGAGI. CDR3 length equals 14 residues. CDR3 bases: TGTGCCAGCAGACTAAGCGTCTTAAATTCACCCCTCCACTTT. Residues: CASRLSVLNSPLHF.

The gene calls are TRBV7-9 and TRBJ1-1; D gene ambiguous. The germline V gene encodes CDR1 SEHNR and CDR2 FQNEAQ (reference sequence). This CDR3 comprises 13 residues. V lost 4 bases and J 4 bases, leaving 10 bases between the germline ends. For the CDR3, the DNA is TGTGCCAGCAGCTCACTACTGGGCACTGAAGCTTTCTTT. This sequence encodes CASSSLLGTEAFF. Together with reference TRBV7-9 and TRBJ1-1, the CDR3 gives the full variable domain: DTGVSQNPRHKITKRGQNVTFRCDPISEHNRLYWYRQTLGQGPEFLTYFQNEAQLEKSRLLSDRFSAERPKGSFSTLEIQRTEQGDSAMYLCASSSLLGTEAFFGQGTRLTVV.

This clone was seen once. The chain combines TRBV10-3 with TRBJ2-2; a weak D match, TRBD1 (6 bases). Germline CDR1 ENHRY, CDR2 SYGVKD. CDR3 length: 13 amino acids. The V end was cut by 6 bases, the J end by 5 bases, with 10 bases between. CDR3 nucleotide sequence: TGTGCCATCAGGACCACAGGGACCGGGGAGCTGTTTTTT. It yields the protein CAIRTTGTGELFF.

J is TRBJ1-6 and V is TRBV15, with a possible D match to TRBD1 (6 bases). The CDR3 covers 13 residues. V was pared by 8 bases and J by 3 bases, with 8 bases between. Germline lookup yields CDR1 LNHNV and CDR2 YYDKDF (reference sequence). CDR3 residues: CATGDIYNSPLHF. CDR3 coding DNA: TGTGCCACCGGGGACATCTATAATTCACCCCTCCACTTT.

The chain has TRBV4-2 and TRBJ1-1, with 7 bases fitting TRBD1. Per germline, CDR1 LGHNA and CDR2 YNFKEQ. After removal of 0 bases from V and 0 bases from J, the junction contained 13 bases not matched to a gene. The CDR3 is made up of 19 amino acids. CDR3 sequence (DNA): TGTGCCAGCAGCCAAGATCAGAAGGGGGCCTTGAATCTGAACACTGAAGCTTTCTTT. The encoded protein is CASSQDQKGALNLNTEAFF.

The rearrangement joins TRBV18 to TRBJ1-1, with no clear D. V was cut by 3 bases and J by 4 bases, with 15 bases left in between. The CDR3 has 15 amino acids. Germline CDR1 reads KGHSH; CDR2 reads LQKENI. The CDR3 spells CASSPLAYRGTEAFF. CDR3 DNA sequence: TGTGCCAGCTCACCTCTTGCTTACCGAGGCACTGAAGCTTTCTTT.

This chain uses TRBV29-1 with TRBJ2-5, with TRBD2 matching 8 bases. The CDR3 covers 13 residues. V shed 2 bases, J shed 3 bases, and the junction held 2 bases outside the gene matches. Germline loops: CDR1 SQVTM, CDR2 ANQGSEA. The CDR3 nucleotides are TGCAGCGTTGAAATCGGGGGGGAAGAGACCCAGTACTTC. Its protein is CSVEIGGEETQYF.

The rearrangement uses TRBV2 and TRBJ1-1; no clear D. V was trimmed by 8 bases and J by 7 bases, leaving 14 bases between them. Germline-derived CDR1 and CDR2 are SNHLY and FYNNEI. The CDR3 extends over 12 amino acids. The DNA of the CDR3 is TGTGCCAGCGGAGGGCAGATGGATGAAGCTTTCTTT. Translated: CASGGQMDEAFF.

The CDR3 bases are TGTGCTAGTGGTTTCGGGGTTTTGGTTTTCTTT. It yields the protein CASGFGVLVFF. This chain uses TRBV12-5 with TRBJ1-1; D call uncertain. V was clipped by 3 bases and J by 13 bases, with 12 bases between them. Germline-derived CDR1 and CDR2 are LGHNT and FRNRAP. There are 11 residues in the CDR3.

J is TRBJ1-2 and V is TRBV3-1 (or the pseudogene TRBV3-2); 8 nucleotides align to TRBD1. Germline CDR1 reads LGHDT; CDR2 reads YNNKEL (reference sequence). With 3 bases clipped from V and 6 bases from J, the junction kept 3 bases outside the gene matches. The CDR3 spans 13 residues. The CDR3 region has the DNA TGTGCCAGCAGCCAGACAGGGGAAAATGGCTACACCTTC. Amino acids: CASSQTGENGYTF.

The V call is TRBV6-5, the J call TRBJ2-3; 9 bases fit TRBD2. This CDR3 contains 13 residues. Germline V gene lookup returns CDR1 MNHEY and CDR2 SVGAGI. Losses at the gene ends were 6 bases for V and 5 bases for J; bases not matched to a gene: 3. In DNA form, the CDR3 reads TGTGCCAGCAGCCGACTAGCGGAAGATACGCAGTATTTT. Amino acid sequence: CASSRLAEDTQYF.

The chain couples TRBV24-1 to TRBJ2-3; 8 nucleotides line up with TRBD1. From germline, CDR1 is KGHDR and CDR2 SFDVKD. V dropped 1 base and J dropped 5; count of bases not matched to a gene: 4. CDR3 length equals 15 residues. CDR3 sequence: CATSDLGQGLDTQYF. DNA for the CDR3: TGTGCCACCAGTGATTTAGGACAGGGTTTAGATACGCAGTATTTT.

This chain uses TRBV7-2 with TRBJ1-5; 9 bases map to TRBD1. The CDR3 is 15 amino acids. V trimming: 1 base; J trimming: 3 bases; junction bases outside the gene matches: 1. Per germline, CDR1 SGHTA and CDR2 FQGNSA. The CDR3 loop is CASSLGQGDNQPQHF. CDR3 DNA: TGTGCCAGCAGCTTAGGACAGGGGGACAATCAGCCCCAGCATTTT.

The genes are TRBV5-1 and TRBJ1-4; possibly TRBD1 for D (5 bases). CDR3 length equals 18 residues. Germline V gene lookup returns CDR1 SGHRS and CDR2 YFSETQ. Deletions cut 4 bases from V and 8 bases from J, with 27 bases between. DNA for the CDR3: TGCGCCAGCAGCCCATACACAACAGCTCAGGGTGGATTCGAAAAACTGTTTTTT. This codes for CASSPYTTAQGGFEKLFF.

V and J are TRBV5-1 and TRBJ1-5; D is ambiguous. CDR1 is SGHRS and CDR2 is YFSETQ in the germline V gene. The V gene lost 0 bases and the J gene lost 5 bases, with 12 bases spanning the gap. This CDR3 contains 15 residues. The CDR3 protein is CASSLVGAVHQPQHF. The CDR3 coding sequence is TGCGCCAGCAGCTTGGTTGGAGCTGTGCATCAGCCCCAGCATTTT.

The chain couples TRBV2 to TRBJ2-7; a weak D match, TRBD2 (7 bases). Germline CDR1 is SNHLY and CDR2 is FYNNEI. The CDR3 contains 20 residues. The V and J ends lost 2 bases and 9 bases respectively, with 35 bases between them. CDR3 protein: CASSETHGADGGQRRSGQYF. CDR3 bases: TGTGCCAGCAGTGAAACCCACGGAGCCGACGGGGGGCAGAGGCGATCTGGGCAGTACTTC.